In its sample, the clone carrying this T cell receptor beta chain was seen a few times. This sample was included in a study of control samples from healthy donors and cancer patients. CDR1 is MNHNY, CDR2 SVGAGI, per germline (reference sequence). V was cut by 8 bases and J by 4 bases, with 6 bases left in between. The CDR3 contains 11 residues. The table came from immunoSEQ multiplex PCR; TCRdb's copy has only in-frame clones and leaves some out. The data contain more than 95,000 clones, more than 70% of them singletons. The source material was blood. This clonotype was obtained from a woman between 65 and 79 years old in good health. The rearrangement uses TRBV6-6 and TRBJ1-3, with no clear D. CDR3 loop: CASGVGNTIYF. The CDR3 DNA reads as TGTGCCAGCGGAGTAGGAAACACCATATATTTT.